The sequence of this T cell receptor beta chain was determined in a study of T cells after yellow fever vaccination. Study observations and caveats: After the booster, approximately 96% of CD4 and just over 85% of CD8 primary-response clones were re-detected. Only a minor proportion of clonotypes was detected across both CD4 and CD8 compartments. The presence of abundant clonotypes contaminating from the bulk population was possible in FACS-sorted repertoires.

To note about this clonotype: The antigen is undetermined.

By 5'RACE template switching, TCR cDNA was produced, with a universal primer site and UMIs added in the process. MiXCR, run by TCRdb on the 5' RACE reads, gives a single entry per CDR3 protein. This sample has some 300,000 distinct CDR3 sequences; less than 9.5% occur once, and the top ten carry approximately 16%. CDR3 length: 15 amino acids. Trimming stripped 6 bases from V and 4 bases from J, with 18 bases between. Source: PBMCs, taken around 45 days after the first yellow fever vaccination. The chain joins TRBV12-3 or TRBV12-4 to TRBJ1-1, with a possible D match to TRBD1 (6 bases). The sequence was collected from a man aged 18-30 years who received the YFV17D yellow fever vaccine. CDR3 in amino acids: CASSTWQGRGTEAFF. CDR3 coding DNA: TGTGCCAGCAGCACCTGGCAGGGGCGGGGCACTGAAGCTTTCTTT.